These 30 T cell receptor beta chains were sequenced from one sample in a study of beta chain features in type 1 diabetes (dated by TCRdb to 2016 to 2018). Library preparation used the immunoSEQ multiplex PCR assay. The entire isolated RNA was reverse transcribed using the High Capacity cDNA Reverse Transcription Kit, and thus expressed TCRB transcripts were sequenced. TCRdb took this table from immuneACCESS and kept in-frame rearrangements with V and J called. Such tables lack part of the clones; where checked against another copy, unresolved V genes explain under half of the gap, and the rest is unexplained. This sample lists roughly 25,000 clones; nearly 70% were detected once. The ten largest clonotypes hold about 2.2% of the sample. The sample taken for sequencing was Tregs from blood. This sample's cell subset or site label indicates: regulatory CD4+ T cells. Receptors originate from a woman aged 40 to 50 in good health.

The V gene is TRBV6-1, the J gene TRBJ1-2, with 9 positions matching TRBD1. Germline V gene data show CDR1 as MNHNS and CDR2 as SASEGT. After removal of 9 bases from V and 4 bases from J, the junction contained 12 bases not matched to a gene. The CDR3 totals 15 residues. The CDR3 protein is CASPGQGSVGYGYTF. CDR3 DNA: TGTGCCAGTCCGGGACAGGGAAGCGTGGGCTATGGCTACACCTTC.

The chain couples TRBV5-1 to TRBJ2-2, with D possibly matching TRBD2 (5 bases). This CDR3 has 16 amino acids. Germline lookup yields CDR1 SGHRS and CDR2 YFSETQ. Trimming took off 1 base at V and 0 bases at J, with 10 bases between the two ends. The chain's CDR3 is CASSLLRATNTGELFF. The CDR3 DNA reads as TGCGCCAGCAGCTTGTTGCGGGCAACGAACACCGGGGAGCTGTTTTTT.

The V gene is TRBV5-5, the J gene TRBJ2-1, with TRBD1 matching over 9 bases. Trimming at V came to 4 bases and at J to 7 bases, leaving 9 bases not matched to a gene. Germline V gene sequence: CDR1 SGHKS, CDR2 YYEKEE (reference sequence). This CDR3 is built from 15 residues. Here the CDR3 reads CASSPGTGIRNEQFF. CDR3 DNA: TGTGCCAGCAGCCCCGGGACAGGGATAAGGAATGAGCAGTTCTTC.

The J gene is TRBJ2-3, the V gene TRBV29-1; D is perhaps TRBD1 (6 bases). Trimming took off 8 bases at V and 6 bases at J, with 21 bases between the two ends. The germline CDR1 and CDR2 sequences are SQVTM and ANQGSEA. The CDR3 is 14 amino acids. DNA of the CDR3: TGCAGCTGTACAGGGAACGTAGGTTTGGATACGCAGTATTTT. It translates to CSCTGNVGLDTQYF.

V and J are TRBV7-9 and TRBJ1-6; possible D gene TRBD1, 5 bases. Looked up from germline, CDR1 is SEHNR and CDR2 is FQNEAQ (reference sequence). V was cut by 5 bases and J by 7 bases, with 27 bases left in between. This CDR3 contains 19 residues. CDR3 in DNA: TGTGCCAGCAGCCCCCCCTCAGCTGGCGGTCGGGGGTCCAATTCACCCCTCCACTTT. Amino acid sequence: CASSPPSAGGRGSNSPLHF.

The gene calls are TRBV5-6 and TRBJ2-2; no clear D gene. Germline V gives CDR1 SGHDT, CDR2 YYEEEE. The CDR3 is 14 amino acids. The ends were cut back, 1 base at V and 5 bases at J, with 9 bases in the middle. This CDR3 reads CASSLKFPTGELFF. In DNA form, the CDR3 reads TGTGCCAGCAGCTTGAAATTTCCTACCGGGGAGCTGTTTTTT.

V usage is TRBV7-9 and J usage is TRBJ1-6; TRBD1 might be the D (5 bases). Trimming pared 5 bases from V and 7 bases from J, leaving 12 bases between. Germline V gene data show CDR1 as SEHNR and CDR2 as FQNEAQ (reference sequence). CDR3 length: 14 amino acids. The CDR3 spells CASSKTGRNSPLHF. The CDR3 coding sequence is TGTGCCAGCAGCAAAACAGGTCGGAATTCACCCCTCCACTTT.

The CDR3 DNA reads as TGCGCCAGCAGCTTGTCGCGGACAGATACGCAGTATTTT. Protein: CASSLSRTDTQYF. This chain joins TRBV5-1 and TRBJ2-3, with D unresolved. Germline assignment: CDR1 SGHRS and CDR2 YFSETQ. The CDR3 loop spans 13 amino acids. Between the trimmed V and J ends, which lost 1 base and 3 bases, there was a span of 6 bases.

The chain carries TRBV7-9 and TRBJ1-3; D gene uncertain. This CDR3 is 15 amino acids long. Germline V gene sequence: CDR1 SEHNR, CDR2 FQNEAQ (reference sequence). V was clipped by 3 bases and J by 4 bases, with 13 bases between them. CDR3 nucleotide sequence: TGTGCCAGCAGCTTCACGTTGGTACTCGGAAACACCATATATTTT. Translating it yields CASSFTLVLGNTIYF.

The V call is TRBV7-2, the J call TRBJ2-1, with D perhaps matching TRBD1 (5 bases). The germline CDR1 and CDR2 sequences are SGHTA and FQGNSA. Trimming stripped 2 bases from V and 6 bases from J, with 8 bases between. The CDR3 is made up of 13 amino acids. The CDR3 DNA is TGTGCCAGCAGCTTATACAGGCCCAATGAGCAGTTCTTC. Translation gives CASSLYRPNEQFF. Full variable domain (outside the CDR3, taken from reference TRBV7-2 and TRBJ2-1): GAGVSQSPSNKVTEKGKDVELRCDPISGHTALYWYRQSLGQGLEFLIYFQGNSAPDKSGLPSDRFSAERTGGSVSTLTIQRTQQEDSAVYLCASSLYRPNEQFFGPGTRLTVL.

The chain has TRBV5-1 and TRBJ1-6; D unresolved. V was clipped by 5 bases and J by 5 bases, with 14 bases between them. CDR3 length: 15 residues. The germline CDR1 and CDR2 sequences are SGHRS and YFSETQ. CDR3 DNA sequence: TGCGCCAGCAGACCACTTCGACAAGATAATTCACCCCTCCACTTT. The encoded protein is CASRPLRQDNSPLHF.

The V call is TRBV6-5, the J call TRBJ2-3; 7 bases are a match to TRBD1. Germline CDR1 and CDR2: MNHEY and SVGAGI. The CDR3 sequence is 13 residues long. Unmatched junction bases numbered 6, after V lost 10 bases and J lost 2 bases. CDR3 sequence: CATRDSSTDTQYF. CDR3 sequence (DNA): TGTGCCACCCGGGACAGCTCCACAGATACGCAGTATTTT.

The J gene is TRBJ1-4, the V gene TRBV7-2, with D perhaps matching TRBD1 (6 bases). V was cut by 5 bases and J by 3 bases, with 16 bases left in between. This CDR3 has 16 amino acids. The germline CDR1 and CDR2 sequences are SGHTA and FQGNSA. The CDR3 bases are TGTGCCAGCAGCGTGGGGCAGGGGCGGGCTAATGAAAAACTGTTTTTT. Translating gives CASSVGQGRANEKLFF.

V and J are TRBV18 and TRBJ2-7; 8 nucleotides agree with TRBD1. Germline CDR1 reads KGHSH; CDR2 reads LQKENI. After removal of 3 bases from V and 2 bases from J, the junction contained 3 bases not matched to a gene. This CDR3 is built from 14 residues. The CDR3 DNA reads TGTGCCAGCTCACCCCAGGACAGGGCCTACGAGCAGTACTTC. Amino acid sequence: CASSPQDRAYEQYF.

A few counts support this clone. This chain joins TRBV7-2 and TRBJ2-7, with TRBD2 matching 16 bases. The ends lost 5 bases at V and 9 bases at J; junction bases unmatched: 10. The V gene's germline CDR1 is SGHTA and CDR2 FQGNSA. There are 16 residues in the CDR3. The DNA for the CDR3 is TGTGCCAGCAGCCACCCGGGACTAGCGGGGGGGGCGATGCAGTACTTC. Protein product: CASSHPGLAGGAMQYF. Full variable domain (missing parts from reference TRBV7-2 and TRBJ2-7): GAGVSQSPSNKVTEKGKDVELRCDPISGHTALYWYRQSLGQGLEFLIYFQGNSAPDKSGLPSDRFSAERTGGSVSTLTIQRTQQEDSAVYLCASSHPGLAGGAMQYFGPGTRLTVT.

The rearrangement uses TRBV6-1 and TRBJ2-7, with 8 positions matching TRBD1. Unmatched junction bases numbered 4, after V lost 3 bases and J lost 3 bases. CDR3 length: 14 amino acids. CDR1 MNHNS and CDR2 SASEGT come from the germline V gene. The CDR3 spells CASSEEGQGYEQYF. In nucleotides, the CDR3 is TGTGCCAGCAGTGAGGAAGGACAGGGCTACGAGCAGTACTTC.

The V and J genes are TRBV29-1 and TRBJ2-3; D might be TRBD2 (6 bases). This CDR3 has 14 amino acids. The germline CDR1 and CDR2 sequences are SQVTM and ANQGSEA. V was clipped by 1 base and J by 1 base, with 9 bases between them. CDR3 sequence reads: CSVEVTGGTDTQYF. In DNA, the CDR3 is TGCAGCGTTGAAGTTACGGGGGGCACAGATACGCAGTATTTT.

This clone has a handful of counts. V is TRBV7-9 and J is TRBJ1-5, with 7 bases lining up with TRBD1. V lost 3 bases to trimming and J lost 0 bases; unmatched junction nucleotides: 14. The CDR3 is 19 residues long. The germline V gene has CDR1 SEHNR and CDR2 FQNEAQ (reference sequence). This CDR3 reads CASSLYRGVTLNSNQPQHF. The CDR3 DNA is TGTGCCAGCAGCTTGTACAGGGGCGTCACTCTTAATAGCAATCAGCCCCAGCATTTT. The entire variable domain, with the rest obtained from reference TRBV7-9 and TRBJ1-5, is as follows: DTGVSQNPRHKITKRGQNVTFRCDPISEHNRLYWYRQTLGQGPEFLTYFQNEAQLEKSRLLSDRFSAERPKGSFSTLEIQRTEQGDSAMYLCASSLYRGVTLNSNQPQHFGDGTRLSIL.

The V call is TRBV5-1, the J call TRBJ1-3, with unresolved D. Trimming took off 1 base at V and 1 base at J, with 9 bases between the two ends. This CDR3 is 15 amino acids long. Germline V gives CDR1 SGHRS, CDR2 YFSETQ. CDR3: CASSLTAISGNTIYF. The CDR3 region has the DNA TGCGCCAGCAGCTTGACAGCCATATCTGGAAACACCATATATTTT.

The chain carries TRBV7-2 and TRBJ2-7; 9 positions agree with TRBD1. The germline CDR1 and CDR2 sequences are SGHTA and FQGNSA. V trimming: 0 bases; J trimming: 8 bases; junction bases outside the gene matches: 11. This CDR3 spans 16 amino acids. The CDR3 here is CASSLAPGQGGRKQYF. CDR3 DNA: TGTGCCAGCAGCTTAGCGCCGGGACAGGGTGGACGAAAGCAGTACTTC.

V is TRBV2 and J is TRBJ1-1, with 7 bases aligning to TRBD1. Trimming took 6 bases from V and 7 from J; bases not matched to a gene: 2. The germline gives CDR1 SNHLY, CDR2 FYNNEI. The CDR3 has 11 amino acids. The chain's CDR3 is CASSRQGEAFF. The CDR3 region has the DNA TGTGCCAGCAGCAGACAGGGTGAAGCTTTCTTT.

The chain employs TRBV2 and TRBJ1-5; D uncertain. Germline V gives CDR1 SNHLY, CDR2 FYNNEI. V dropped 7 bases and J dropped 3 bases, with 13 bases sitting between them. There are 14 residues in the CDR3. The CDR3 here is CASTYGEDNQPQHF. In DNA form, the CDR3 reads TGTGCCAGCACCTACGGGGAGGACAATCAGCCCCAGCATTTT.

The chain combines TRBV27 with TRBJ1-2; 8 bases map to TRBD1. This CDR3 is 14 amino acids long. Germline loops: CDR1 MNHEY, CDR2 SMNVEV (reference sequence). V gave up 4 bases and J gave up 3 bases; unmatched junction bases: 4. CDR3 sequence (DNA): TGTGCCAGCAGTTCAGACAGGGGTGACTATGGCTACACCTTC. Its protein product is CASSSDRGDYGYTF.

In its sample, this clone was seen a few times. This chain joins TRBV7-2 and TRBJ1-5; D remains unclear. In germline, CDR1 is SGHTA, CDR2 FQGNSA. V was cut by 1 base and J by 5 bases, with 12 bases left in between. This CDR3 is built from 15 residues. The CDR3 DNA reads TGTGCCAGCAGCTTAGGATCCCGTGCGGATCAGCCCCAGCATTTT. Its protein is CASSLGSRADQPQHF.

V is TRBV27 and J is TRBJ1-2; TRBD1 aligns across 10 bases. V gave up 6 bases and J gave up 0 bases; unmatched junction bases: 1. CDR3 length: 14 amino acids. CDR1 is MNHEY, CDR2 SMNVEV, per germline (reference sequence). The CDR3 protein is CASRDRGTNYGYTF. The CDR3 nucleotides read TGTGCCAGCAGGGACAGGGGGACTAACTATGGCTACACCTTC.

The genes are TRBV5-1 and TRBJ1-5, with a tentative D call TRBD1 (6 bases). V was cut by 3 bases and J by 3 bases, with 13 bases left in between. The CDR3 is 15 residues long. Germline V gives CDR1 SGHRS, CDR2 YFSETQ. The CDR3 here is CASSWMGQPNQPQHF. The CDR3 nucleotides read TGCGCCAGCAGCTGGATGGGACAACCCAATCAGCCCCAGCATTTT.

The rearrangement uses TRBV25-1 and TRBJ2-5, with 7 bases identical to TRBD2. V lost 4 bases and J lost 4; bases outside the gene matches: 6. The CDR3 has 14 amino acids. Germline loops: CDR1 MGHDK, CDR2 SYGVNS. The CDR3 sequence is CASSGGRAGETQYF. CDR3 DNA: TGTGCCAGCAGTGGGGGGAGGGCAGGAGAGACCCAGTACTTC.

This clone has more than one count but fewer than ten. The rearrangement uses TRBV14 and TRBJ2-5, with D possibly matching TRBD2 (7 bases). V was trimmed by 4 bases and J by 4 bases, leaving 16 bases between them. The germline V gene encodes CDR1 SGHDN and CDR2 FVKESK. CDR3 length equals 15 residues. The CDR3 reads CASSLLNGGRETQYF. The CDR3 DNA follows: TGTGCCAGCAGCCTCCTAAACGGGGGGCGAGAGACCCAGTACTTC.

This clone is a singleton in its sample. The chain carries TRBV7-2 and TRBJ2-5; D gene ambiguous. Trimming pared 5 bases from V and 5 bases from J, leaving 12 bases between. The germline V gene has CDR1 SGHTA and CDR2 FQGNSA. The CDR3 spans 13 residues. CDR3 region: CASSRDIWETQYF. CDR3 DNA: TGTGCCAGCAGCAGAGATATCTGGGAGACCCAGTACTTC.

The chain is built from TRBV6-5 and TRBJ2-5, with D uncertain. Per the germline V gene, CDR1 is MNHEY and CDR2 is SVGAGI. Trimming removed 0 bases at V and 5 bases at J, with 10 bases between. This CDR3 spans 14 amino acids. This chain's CDR3 is CASSYSPVYETQYF. CDR3 in DNA: TGTGCCAGCAGTTACTCGCCGGTGTACGAGACCCAGTACTTC.